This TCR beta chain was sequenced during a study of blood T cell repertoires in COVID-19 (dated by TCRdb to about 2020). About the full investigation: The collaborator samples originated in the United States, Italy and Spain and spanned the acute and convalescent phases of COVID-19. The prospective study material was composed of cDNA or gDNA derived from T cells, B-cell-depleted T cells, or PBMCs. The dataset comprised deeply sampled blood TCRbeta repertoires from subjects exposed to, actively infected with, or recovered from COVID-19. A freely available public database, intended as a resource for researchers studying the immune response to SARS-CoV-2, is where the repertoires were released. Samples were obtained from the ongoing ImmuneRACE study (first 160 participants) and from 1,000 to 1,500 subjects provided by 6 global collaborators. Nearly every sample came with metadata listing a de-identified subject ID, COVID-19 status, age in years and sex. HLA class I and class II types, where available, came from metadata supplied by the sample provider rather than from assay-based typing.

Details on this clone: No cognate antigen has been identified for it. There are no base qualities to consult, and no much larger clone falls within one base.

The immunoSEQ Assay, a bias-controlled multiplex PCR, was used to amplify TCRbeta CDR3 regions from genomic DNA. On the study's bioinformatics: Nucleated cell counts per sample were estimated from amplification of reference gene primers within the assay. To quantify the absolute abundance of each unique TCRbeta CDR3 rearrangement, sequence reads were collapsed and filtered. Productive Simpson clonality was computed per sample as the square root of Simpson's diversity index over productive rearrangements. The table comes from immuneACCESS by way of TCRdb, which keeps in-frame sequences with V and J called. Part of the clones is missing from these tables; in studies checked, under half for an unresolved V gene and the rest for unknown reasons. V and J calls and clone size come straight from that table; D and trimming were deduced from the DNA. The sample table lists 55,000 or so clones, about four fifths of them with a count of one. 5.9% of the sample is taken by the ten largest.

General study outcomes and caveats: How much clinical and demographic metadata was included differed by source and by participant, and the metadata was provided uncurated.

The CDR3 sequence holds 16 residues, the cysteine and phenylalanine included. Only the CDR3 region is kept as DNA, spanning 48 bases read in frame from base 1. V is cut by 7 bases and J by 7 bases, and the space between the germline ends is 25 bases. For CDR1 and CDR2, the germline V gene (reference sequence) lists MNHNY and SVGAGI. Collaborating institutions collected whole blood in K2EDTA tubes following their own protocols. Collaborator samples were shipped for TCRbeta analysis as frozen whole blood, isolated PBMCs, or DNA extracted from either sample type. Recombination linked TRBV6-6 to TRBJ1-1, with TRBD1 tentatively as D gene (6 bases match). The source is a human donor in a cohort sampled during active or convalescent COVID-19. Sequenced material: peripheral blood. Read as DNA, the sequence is TGTGCCAGCATCCCCCGGGACACCCTTTACCGCGGTGAAGCTTTCTTT. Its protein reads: CASIPRDTLYRGEAFF.